Listed here are 10 T cell receptor beta chains from one sample, sequenced in a study of immune evolution from preneoplasia to lung adenocarcinoma. Assay: immunoSEQ multiplex PCR; the TCRdb copy retains only in-frame clones and omits some. The sample consists of more than 9,000 clones, 82% of them appearing once. The sample taken for sequencing was FFPE minimally invasive lung adenocarcinoma tissue. The origin of the receptors is a person aged 65-85 years with lung adenocarcinoma.

The gene calls are TRBV7-2 and TRBJ2-3; maybe TRBD2 (6 bases). Per germline, CDR1 SGHTA and CDR2 FQGNSA. Trimming left V 5 bases short and J 4 bases short, with 10 bases between. This CDR3 region has 13 residues. The CDR3 is CASSPDYADTQYF. For the CDR3, the DNA is TGTGCCAGCAGCCCGGACTACGCAGATACGCAGTATTTT.

This CDR3 reads CAQTGVGNTIYF. CDR3 nucleotide sequence: TGTGCCCAAACAGGGGTTGGAAACACCATATATTTT. This chain joins TRBV30 and TRBJ1-3; 7 bases line up with TRBD1. This CDR3 region has 12 residues. Germline V lookup: CDR1 GTSNPN, CDR2 SVGIG (reference sequence). Trimming took 8 bases from V and 3 from J; bases not matched to a gene: 4.

This chain uses TRBV10-1 with TRBJ1-5; D possibly corresponds to TRBD1 (5 bases). The germline V and J ends were trimmed by 7 bases and 4 bases, with 11 bases remaining between them. The CDR3 spans 13 residues. Germline CDR1 reads WNHNN; CDR2 reads SYGVQD (reference sequence). CDR3 sequence reads: CASITGPNQPQHF. The CDR3 DNA sequence: TGCGCCAGCATTACAGGACCGAATCAGCCCCAGCATTTT.

The chain employs TRBV11-3 and TRBJ2-2, with a tentative D call TRBD2 (5 bases). The CDR3 has 13 amino acids. The V gene's germline CDR1 is SGHNT and CDR2 YENEEA. V was shortened by 5 bases and J by 6 bases, with 10 bases between the two germline ends. As DNA, the CDR3 is TGTGCCAGCAGCCGGGATGCCGCCGGGGAGCTGTTTTTT. It specifies CASSRDAAGELFF.

V usage is TRBV5-8 and J usage is TRBJ1-6, with no clear D. The V gene lost 0 bases and the J gene lost 10 bases, with 17 bases spanning the gap. The CDR3 contains 16 residues. Germline V CDR1 and CDR2: SGHTS, YDEGEE. CDR3 region: CASSLGIGLVESPLHF. The CDR3 DNA reads TGTGCCAGCAGCTTGGGAATAGGGTTGGTAGAATCACCCCTCCACTTT. Filled out from reference TRBV5-8 and TRBJ1-6, the complete variable domain reads EAGVTQSPTHLIKTRGQQATLRCSPISGHTSVYWYQQALGLGLQFLLWYDEGEERNRGNFPPRFSGRQFPNYSSELNVNALELEDSALYLCASSLGIGLVESPLHFGNGTRLTVT.

This clone was counted a single time. The genes are TRBV28 and TRBJ1-1, with D tentatively TRBD1 (5 bases). CDR1 is MDHEN and CDR2 is SYDVKM in the germline V gene. The CDR3 loop spans 13 amino acids. V lost 11 bases and J 1 base, leaving 14 bases between the germline ends. CDR3 nucleotides: TGTGCCCACACAGGACATCAGAACACTGAAGCTTTCTTT. Its protein is CAHTGHQNTEAFF.

The table lists this clone with a few counts. The chain employs TRBV30 and TRBJ2-3, with 15 bases fitting TRBD2. With V trimmed by 3 bases and J by 8 bases, 12 bases remained unmatched. This CDR3 is built from 17 residues. Germline CDR1 and CDR2: GTSNPN and SVGIG (reference sequence). CDR3 amino acids: CAWSYRGGTSGGSTQYF. The CDR3 DNA reads as TGTGCCTGGAGCTACCGCGGTGGGACTAGCGGGGGGTCTACGCAGTATTTT.

CDR3 residues: CAGERGRRGGANVLTF. DNA for the CDR3: TGTGCCGGGGAGAGGGGGCGCAGGGGAGGGGCCAACGTCCTGACTTTC. The chain links TRBV28 to TRBJ2-6; the match to TRBD1 covers 7 bases. Germline loops: CDR1 MDHEN, CDR2 SYDVKM. The CDR3 runs to 16 residues. J gave up 4 bases and V 11 bases, and 14 bases lay outside the gene matches. Full variable domain (remainder filled in from reference TRBV28 and TRBJ2-6): DVKVTQSSRYLVKRTGEKVFLECVQDMDHENMFWYRQDPGLGLRLIYFSYDVKMKEKGDIPEGYSVSREKKERFSLILESASTNQTSMYLCAGERGRRGGANVLTFGAGSRLTVL.

The chain uses TRBV5-1 and TRBJ2-1, with unresolved D. Trimming removed 5 bases at V and 5 bases at J, with 11 bases between. Germline lookup yields CDR1 SGHRS and CDR2 YFSETQ. The CDR3 length is 13 residues. CDR3 in DNA: TGCGCCAGCAGTAGGCAGGAAAACAATGAGCAGTTCTTC. This gives the protein CASSRQENNEQFF.

CDR3: CASSLMGGGDEQFF. The CDR3 DNA reads TGTGCCAGCAGCCTAATGGGGGGTGGCGATGAGCAGTTCTTC. The V and J genes are TRBV11-3 and TRBJ2-1; D possibly corresponds to TRBD2 (6 bases). The CDR3 spans 14 residues. CDR1 and CDR2 from the germline V gene are SGHNT and YENEEA. Trimming pared 5 bases from V and 8 bases from J, leaving 16 bases between.